Detailed here is one T cell receptor (beta chain). Its antigen specificity is not known. A junction boundary mismatches the germline segment, possibly from a read error. The CDR3, from cysteine to phenylalanine, totals 15 residues. The kept DNA is CDR3 alone, 45 bases in frame from the first base. From the germline V gene, CDR1 is MDHEN and CDR2 is SYDVKM. This sample stems from a study of T cell repertoires in cytomegalovirus infection (dated by TCRdb to the late 2010s). For the wider study: Because public TCR beta signatures pointed to carriage of CMV infection together with the matching HLA type, the HLA type of each donor mattered for the analysis.

TCRdb shows the sequencer as Illumina HiSeq 1500. TCRdb took the public reads, trimmed them with fastp at Q25, ran MiXCR for clone calling and kept in-frame beta chains. Every entry covers one CDR3 protein and lists the most common genes and DNA from its rows. Across this sample there are 290,000 or so distinct CDR3 sequences, with around 25% seen only once. Approximately 13% of the sample goes to the ten largest clones. What the work shows at the level of the full study, not this receptor alone: The ex vivo response was dominated by HLA-C-restricted CMV-specific TCR beta clonotypes, which also provided the single most frequent clonotype in two of eight donors. In both this cohort and an independent approximately 350-donor cohort, the cumulative frequency of public TCR beta family members distinguished carriers of CMV infection plus the relevant HLA type.

Sequences were obtained from PBMCs. The clonotype was recovered from a human donor in good health (CMV status not recorded). Some clones in this sample may be carry-over from other donors' samples. Rearrangement joined TRBV28 to TRBJ1-6, and the D gene may be TRBD1, 5 bases matching. The nucleotides read TGTGCCAGGAGTTTCTCATCGGGGGATAATTCACCCCTCCACTTT. Its coded protein is CARSFSSGDNSPLHF. Supplemented by the reference TRBV28 and TRBJ1-6 proteins around the CDR3, the complete variable domain is DVKVTQSSRYLVKRTGEKVFLECVQDMDHENMFWYRQDPGLGLRLIYFSYDVKMKEKGDIPEGYSVSREKKERFSLILESASTNQTSMYLCARSFSSGDNSPLHFGNGTRLTVT.